What follows is one T cell receptor beta chain and its context. What it binds is unknown. Via MiXCR, TCRdb re-called the 5' RACE reads, giving one row per CDR3 protein. The sample contains a few hundred thousand distinct CDR3 sequences, roughly 18% of which appear only once. These data belong to a study of T-cell memory formation after mild COVID-19. Study-wide background: In these data, TCR clusters were largely donor specific.

Notes on the study in general: Cross-reactive memory seemingly joined, as some responding clones were found in pre-infection memory. Among CD4+ contracting clones, most were CM and EM, and CD8+ ones EMRA. CD4+ bias marked clones expanding day 15 to 37, unlike balanced contracting clones.

The V gene lost 7 bases and the J gene lost 8 bases, with 15 bases spanning the gap. The CDR3 extends over 14 amino acids. The germline V gene has CDR1 MNHEY and CDR2 SVGEGT. What was sequenced was PBMCs or a T cell subset sorted from them (not recorded which). This receptor was taken from a man between 18 and 35 years old who had mild COVID-19 (a few samples of this study predate the infection). Cell type and time point are not known. The chain recombines TRBV6-2 or TRBV6-3 with TRBJ1-6; D possibly corresponds to TRBD1 (5 bases). Written as DNA, the CDR3 is TGTGCCAGCACCCGAACGGGGACCTATTCACCCCTCCACTTT. This gives the protein CASTRTGTYSPLHF.